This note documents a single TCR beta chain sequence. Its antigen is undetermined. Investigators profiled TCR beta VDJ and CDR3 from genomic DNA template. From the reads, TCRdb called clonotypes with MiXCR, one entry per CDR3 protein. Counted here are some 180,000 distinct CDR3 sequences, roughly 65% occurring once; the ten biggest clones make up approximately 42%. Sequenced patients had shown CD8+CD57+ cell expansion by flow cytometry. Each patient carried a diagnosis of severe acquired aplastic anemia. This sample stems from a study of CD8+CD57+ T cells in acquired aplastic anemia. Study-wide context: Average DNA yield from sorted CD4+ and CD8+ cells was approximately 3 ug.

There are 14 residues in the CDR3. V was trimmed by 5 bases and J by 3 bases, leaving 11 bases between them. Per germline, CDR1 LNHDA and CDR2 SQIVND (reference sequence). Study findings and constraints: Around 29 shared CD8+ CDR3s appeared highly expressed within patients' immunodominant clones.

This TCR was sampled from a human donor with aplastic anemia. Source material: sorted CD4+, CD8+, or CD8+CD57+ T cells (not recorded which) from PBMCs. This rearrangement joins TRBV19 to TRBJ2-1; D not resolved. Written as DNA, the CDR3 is TGTGCCAGTAGTCCCAGGTCCGTCTACAATGAGCAGTTCTTC. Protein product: CASSPRSVYNEQFF. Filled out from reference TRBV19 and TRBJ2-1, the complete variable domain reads DGGITQSPKYLFRKEGQNVTLSCEQNLNHDAMYWYRQDPGQGLRLIYYSQIVNDFQKGDIAEGYSVSREKKESFPLTVTSAQKNPTAFYLCASSPRSVYNEQFFGPGTRLTVL.